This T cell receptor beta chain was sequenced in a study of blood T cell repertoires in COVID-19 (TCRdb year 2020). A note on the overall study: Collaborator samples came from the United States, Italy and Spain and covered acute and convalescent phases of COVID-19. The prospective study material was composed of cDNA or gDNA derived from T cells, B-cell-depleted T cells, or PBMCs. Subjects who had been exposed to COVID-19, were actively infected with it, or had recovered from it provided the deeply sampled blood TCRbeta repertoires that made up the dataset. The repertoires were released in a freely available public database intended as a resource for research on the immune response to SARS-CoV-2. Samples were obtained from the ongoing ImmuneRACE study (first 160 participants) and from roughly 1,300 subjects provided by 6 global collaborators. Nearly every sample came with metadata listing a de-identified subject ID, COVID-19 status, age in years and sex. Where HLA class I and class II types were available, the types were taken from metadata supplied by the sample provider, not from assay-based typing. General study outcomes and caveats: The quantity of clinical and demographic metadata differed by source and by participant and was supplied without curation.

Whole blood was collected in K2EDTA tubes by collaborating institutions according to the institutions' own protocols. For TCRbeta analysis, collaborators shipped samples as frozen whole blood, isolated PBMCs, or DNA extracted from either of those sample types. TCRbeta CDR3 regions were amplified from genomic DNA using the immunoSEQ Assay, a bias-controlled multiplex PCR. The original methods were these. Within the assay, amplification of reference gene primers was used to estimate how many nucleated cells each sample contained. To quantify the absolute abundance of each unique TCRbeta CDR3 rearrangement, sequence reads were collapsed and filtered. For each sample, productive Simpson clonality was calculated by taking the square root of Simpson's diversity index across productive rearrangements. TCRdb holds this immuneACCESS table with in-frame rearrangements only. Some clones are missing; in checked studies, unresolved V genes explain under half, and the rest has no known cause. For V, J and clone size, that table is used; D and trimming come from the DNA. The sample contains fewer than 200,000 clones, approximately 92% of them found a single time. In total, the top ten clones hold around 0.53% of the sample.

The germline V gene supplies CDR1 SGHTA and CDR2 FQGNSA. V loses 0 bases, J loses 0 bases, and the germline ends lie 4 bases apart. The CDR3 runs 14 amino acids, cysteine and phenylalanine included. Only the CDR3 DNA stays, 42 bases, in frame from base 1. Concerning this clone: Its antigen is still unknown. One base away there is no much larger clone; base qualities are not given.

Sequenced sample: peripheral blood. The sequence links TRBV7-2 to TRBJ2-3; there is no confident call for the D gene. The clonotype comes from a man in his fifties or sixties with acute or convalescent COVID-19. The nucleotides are TGTGCCAGCAGCTTAGCGGCTAGCACAGATACGCAGTATTTT. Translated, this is CASSLAASTDTQYF.